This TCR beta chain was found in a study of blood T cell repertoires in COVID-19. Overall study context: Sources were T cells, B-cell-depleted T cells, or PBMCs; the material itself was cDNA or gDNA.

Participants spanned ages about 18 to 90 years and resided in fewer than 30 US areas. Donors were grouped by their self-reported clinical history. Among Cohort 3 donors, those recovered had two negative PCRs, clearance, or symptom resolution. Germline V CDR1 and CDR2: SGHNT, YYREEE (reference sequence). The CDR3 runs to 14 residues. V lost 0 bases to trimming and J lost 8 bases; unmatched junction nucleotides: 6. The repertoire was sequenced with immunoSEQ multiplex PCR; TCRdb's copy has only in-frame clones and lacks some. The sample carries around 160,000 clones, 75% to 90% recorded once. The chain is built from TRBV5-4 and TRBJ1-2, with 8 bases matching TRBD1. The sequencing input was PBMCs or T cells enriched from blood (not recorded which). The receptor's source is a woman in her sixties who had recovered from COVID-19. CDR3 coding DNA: TGTGCCAGCAGCTTGGTCCAGGGGGCTGGGGGCTACACCTTC. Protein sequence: CASSLVQGAGGYTF. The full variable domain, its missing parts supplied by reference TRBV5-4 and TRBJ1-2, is ETGVTQSPTHLIKTRGQQVTLRCSSQSGHNTVSWYQQALGQGPQFIFQYYREEENGRGNFPPRFSGLQFPNYSSELNVNALELDDSALYLCASSLVQGAGGYTFGSGTRLTVV.